The T cell receptor beta chain described here comes from a study of spatial heterogeneity in lung cancer. Study observations and caveats: Detection of ubiquitous tumor TCRs in blood was higher at resection than follow-up.

MiXCR was run by TCRdb on the 5' RACE reads, yielding one entry per CDR3 protein. The data show approximately 92,000 distinct CDR3 sequences, about 12% seen once. This clonotype has at least ten counts. Its antigen remains unidentified. As to time point: sample taken at primary tumor resection. Extraction of whole RNA from tumor, nontumor lung or frozen PBMC preceded unsorted sequencing. The CDR3 runs to 14 residues. Trimming pared 6 bases from V and 5 bases from J, leaving 14 bases between. The input for sequencing was PBMCs, taken at surgery. The receptor's source is a male donor with early-stage non-small cell lung cancer. The rearrangement links TRBV12-3 or TRBV12-4 to TRBJ1-5, with D possibly matching TRBD1 (6 bases). This CDR3 is CASSPRGGHQPQHF. DNA of the CDR3: TGTGCCAGCAGCCCGAGGGGGGGGCATCAGCCCCAGCATTTT.